This entry lists 12 T cell receptor beta chains sequenced from one sample in a study of STAT5B mutations in CD4+ large granular lymphocyte leukemia. Measured with immunoSEQ multiplex PCR; TCRdb has only the in-frame clones, and not every one. The repertoire includes around 50,000 clones, approximately 83% of them detected once, and less than 0.4% sits in the top ten. Sample: CD4+ T cells from blood buffy coats. These receptors originate from a human donor in good health.

The V gene is TRBV5-4, the J gene TRBJ2-6; no firm D call. There are 18 residues in the CDR3. Trimming shortened V by 0 bases and J by 0 bases, and 13 bases separated the two germline ends. Per germline, CDR1 SGHNT and CDR2 YYREEE (reference sequence). The CDR3 DNA reads as TGTGCCAGCAGCTTGGGGGCAGGCGCCAACTCTGGGGCCAACGTCCTGACTTTC. This sequence encodes CASSLGAGANSGANVLTF.

The chain recombines TRBV5-6 with TRBJ2-1, with 8 bases lining up with TRBD2. The CDR3 length is 15 residues. Germline values: CDR1 SGHDT, CDR2 YYEEEE. V lost 2 bases and J lost 7; bases outside the gene matches: 8. In DNA form, the CDR3 reads TGTGCCAGCAGCTTACGGGAGGGCCTAGGAAATGAGCAGTTCTTC. Its translation is CASSLREGLGNEQFF.

The chain is built from TRBV2 and TRBJ1-1; the D is unclear. The CDR3 sequence is 15 residues long. V lost 4 bases and J lost 4, with 16 bases in between. From germline, CDR1 is SNHLY and CDR2 FYNNEI. This CDR3 is CASSGGKGYFTEAFF. CDR3 nucleotides: TGTGCCAGCAGTGGCGGGAAAGGGTATTTCACTGAAGCTTTCTTT.

J is TRBJ2-7 and V is TRBV11-2; D assignment may be TRBD1 or TRBD2 (6 bases each). The CDR3 runs to 16 residues. V was clipped by 1 base and J by 0 bases, with 13 bases between them. The germline gives CDR1 SGHAT, CDR2 FQNNGV. CDR3 in amino acids: CASSLVWGAGSYEQYF. The DNA of the CDR3 is TGTGCCAGCAGCTTAGTTTGGGGGGCAGGCTCCTACGAGCAGTACTTC.

This clone has more than one count but fewer than ten. This chain connects TRBV6-5 to TRBJ2-7, with D maybe TRBD2 (6 bases). The germline V and J ends were trimmed by 2 bases and 3 bases, with 11 bases remaining between them. There are 14 residues in the CDR3. Germline CDR1 MNHEY, CDR2 SVGAGI. Written as DNA, the CDR3 is TGTGCCAGCAGTTACCCCGGGGGAGGCTACGAGCAGTACTTC. This encodes CASSYPGGGYEQYF.

The chain carries TRBV19 and TRBJ2-7; D not resolved. Germline V gene lookup returns CDR1 LNHDA and CDR2 SQIVND (reference sequence). This CDR3 region has 14 residues. Deletions cut 5 bases from V and 3 bases from J, with 14 bases between. This CDR3 is CASSLLGSGYEQYF. The CDR3 DNA follows: TGTGCCAGTAGTTTACTGGGTTCCGGCTACGAGCAGTACTTC. Looking up the rest from reference TRBV19 and TRBJ2-7 gives the full variable domain: DGGITQSPKYLFRKEGQNVTLSCEQNLNHDAMYWYRQDPGQGLRLIYYSQIVNDFQKGDIAEGYSVSREKKESFPLTVTSAQKNPTAFYLCASSLLGSGYEQYFGPGTRLTVT.

V and J are TRBV19 and TRBJ1-1, with no clear D. Per the germline V gene, CDR1 is LNHDA and CDR2 is SQIVND (reference sequence). The CDR3 is made up of 14 amino acids. The V end lost 3 bases, the J end lost 1 base, and 9 bases lay between the germline ends. Here the CDR3 reads CASSIETWNTEAFF. The CDR3 DNA reads as TGTGCCAGTAGTATCGAGACATGGAACACTGAAGCTTTCTTT.

This chain connects TRBV19 to TRBJ2-7; D possibly matches TRBD1 or TRBD2 (5 bases each). This CDR3 is 15 amino acids long. Trimming stripped 6 bases from V and 4 bases from J, with 19 bases between. Per the germline V gene, CDR1 is LNHDA and CDR2 is SQIVND (reference sequence). The CDR3 is CASRRSGQSHYEQYF. In DNA form, the CDR3 reads TGTGCCAGTAGGCGGTCGGGGCAGTCCCATTACGAGCAGTACTTC.

The chain combines TRBV11-2 with TRBJ1-2; 10 bases agree with TRBD1. Trimming at V came to 5 bases and at J to 4 bases, leaving 10 bases not matched to a gene. Germline values: CDR1 SGHAT, CDR2 FQNNGV. The CDR3 extends over 16 amino acids. The CDR3 loop reads CASSPSGTGAFYGYTF. CDR3 DNA sequence: TGTGCCAGCAGCCCTTCCGGGACAGGGGCGTTCTATGGCTACACCTTC.

This chain joins TRBV4-1 and TRBJ1-3, with 11 bases identical to TRBD1. The CDR3 covers 18 residues. Germline CDR1 reads MGHRA; CDR2 reads YSYEKL. J gave up 2 bases and V 5 bases, and 11 bases lay outside the gene matches. The CDR3 DNA is TGCGCCAGCAGCAACCCTCACCGGGACAGGGGGACTGGAAACACCATATATTTT. Its protein is CASSNPHRDRGTGNTIYF.

The chain recombines TRBV5-4 with TRBJ2-3, with TRBD2 identical over 12 bases. The CDR3 is made up of 18 amino acids. CDR1 is SGHNT and CDR2 is YYREEE in the germline V gene (reference sequence). V dropped 0 bases and J dropped 0; count of bases not matched to a gene: 5. The CDR3 nucleotides are TGTGCCAGCAGCTTGGCTCTAGCGGGAGGGCCTAGCACAGATACGCAGTATTTT. It specifies CASSLALAGGPSTDTQYF.

J is TRBJ1-4 and V is TRBV6-6; a weak D match, TRBD1 (5 bases). Germline V lookup: CDR1 MNHNY, CDR2 SVGAGI (reference sequence). CDR3 length equals 14 residues. With 6 bases removed from V and 7 bases from J, the gap between germline ends came to 15 bases. This chain's CDR3 is CASRPQGWGEKLFF. The CDR3 region has the DNA TGTGCCAGCAGACCCCAGGGTTGGGGTGAAAAACTGTTTTTT.